The sequence of this T cell receptor beta chain was determined in a study of post-analysis software for immune sequencing data (dated by TCRdb to the mid-2010s). Notes on the research overall: Recorded disease courses included relapsing-remitting, secondary progressive and progressive-relapsing multiple sclerosis, with some patients lacking subtype annotation. Patient repertoires were compared against roughly 11 previously published healthy control repertoires from donors aged about 6 to 27 years. A subset of samples was prepared in parallel using single-end sample barcoding, then pooled and co-amplified after Illumina adapter ligation. Broader findings and caveats from the paper: Normalized Chao1 diversity was significantly lower in multiple sclerosis patients than controls, suggesting substantial peripheral T-cell clonal expansion. Direct clustering with F measure showed strong co-clustering of samples prepared in the same batch, prompting a batch-effect correction. The multiple sclerosis patient group was slightly younger than the control group. About five TRBV segments, including TRBV5-6, TRBV5-1 and TRBV20-1, were significantly more frequent in patients than controls.

Points on this clonotype: There is no known antigen for this receptor. No base quality values were provided; no much bigger clone lies one nucleotide off.

The CDR3 spans 16 residues, from the cysteine through the phenylalanine. CDR3 DNA only is kept here, 48 bases in frame from base 1. Relative to germline, V is 0 bases shorter and J is 3 bases shorter, with 14 bases between their ends. The library was prepared using PCR. For sequencing, an Illumina HiSeq 2500 was employed. To reduce PCR and sequencing biases, unique molecular identifiers were incorporated into the TCR beta cDNA libraries. Approximately 500,000 cDNA molecules were obtained for every 1 to 10 million input T cells, so each molecule roughly corresponded to one T cell. The patient libraries were prepared and sequenced using the same protocol as the earlier healthy control dataset. Within a given batch, samples were prepared together, multiplexed and sequenced on the same HiSeq lane. From the authors' description of their analysis: MIGEC handled the raw barcoded reads, throwing out single-read molecular identifier groups before consensus assembly and CDR3 extraction. Clonotype tables were post-analysed with VDJtools, and diversity was normalized by down-sampling all datasets to the smallest sample size. In repertoire overlap clustering, CDR3 amino acid sequences, but not nucleotide sequences, were matched to correct batch-related cross-sample contamination. The raw public reads went through TCRdb reprocessing: fastp at Q25, MiXCR clone calling, in-frame beta chains kept. Identical CDR3 proteins give one entry, which carries the most common genes and DNA. None of the V and J calls come from the authors' own analysis; TCRdb made them. In this sample the table shows hundreds of thousands of distinct CDR3 sequences, 30% of which occur a single time. Jointly, the top ten make up more than 0.55% of the sample.

To demonstrate the VDJtools post-analysis software, TCR beta repertoires were profiled from the peripheral blood of more than ten young patients with multiple sclerosis. The patients with multiple sclerosis were children and adolescents between roughly 6 and 17 years of age. The sequence was obtained from a girl between 5 and 17 years old with multiple sclerosis. Recombination linked TRBV6-7 to TRBJ1-2; the D gene is unclear. TRBV6-7 is identified as an open reading frame with a role that is uncertain. Sequenced material: blood. The nucleotide sequence is given as TGTGCCAGCAGTTACTCGGAAAGGCAGGTCCACTATGGCTACACCTTC. This codes for CASSYSERQVHYGYTF.